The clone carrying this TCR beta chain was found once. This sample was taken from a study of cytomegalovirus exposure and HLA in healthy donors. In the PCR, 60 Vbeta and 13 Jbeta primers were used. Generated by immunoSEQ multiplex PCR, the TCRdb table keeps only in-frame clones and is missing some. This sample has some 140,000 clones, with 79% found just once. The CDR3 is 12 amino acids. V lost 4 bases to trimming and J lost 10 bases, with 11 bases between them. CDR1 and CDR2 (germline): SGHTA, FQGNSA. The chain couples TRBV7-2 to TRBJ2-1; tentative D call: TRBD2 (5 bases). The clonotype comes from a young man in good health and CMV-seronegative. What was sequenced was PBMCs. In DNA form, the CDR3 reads TGTGCCAGCAGCTCCAGCGGAAAAGAGCAGTTCTTC. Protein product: CASSSSGKEQFF. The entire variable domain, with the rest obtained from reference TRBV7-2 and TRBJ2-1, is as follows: GAGVSQSPSNKVTEKGKDVELRCDPISGHTALYWYRQSLGQGLEFLIYFQGNSAPDKSGLPSDRFSAERTGGSVSTLTIQRTQQEDSAVYLCASSSSGKEQFFGPGTRLTVL.